These 29 T cell receptor beta chains were sequenced from one sample in a study. Clones were sequenced by immunoSEQ multiplex PCR, and TCRdb holds only the in-frame ones, with some missing. The sample lists tens of thousands of clones, 80% to 95% occurring once. Sequencing was performed on PBMCs. These receptors were obtained from a man aged 40-49 years with rheumatoid arthritis.

The rearrangement uses TRBV10-2 and TRBJ2-7, with D tentatively TRBD1 (6 bases). Germline V gene sequence: CDR1 WSHSY, CDR2 SAAADI. This CDR3 contains 16 residues. V was pared by 2 bases and J by 3 bases, with 17 bases between. The CDR3 nucleotides read TGCGCCAGCAGTGAGGGTAGCCCAGAAGGGGGCTACGAGCAGTACTTC. It translates to CASSEGSPEGGYEQYF.

The genes are TRBV2 and TRBJ2-2; 9 bases align to TRBD1. Per the germline V gene, CDR1 is SNHLY and CDR2 is FYNNEI. The CDR3 has 16 amino acids. With 6 bases clipped from V and 3 bases from J, the junction kept 8 bases outside the gene matches. For the CDR3, the DNA is TGTGCCAGCAGAGACGGACAGGGGACCTACACCGGGGAGCTGTTTTTT. Translated: CASRDGQGTYTGELFF.

This clone has just a few counts. V is TRBV5-4 and J is TRBJ1-2, with D uncertain. Germline CDR1 reads SGHNT; CDR2 reads YYREEE (reference sequence). V lost 2 bases and J 1 base, leaving 12 bases between the germline ends. The CDR3 runs to 15 residues. The CDR3 coding sequence is TGTGCCAGCAGCTTTAAAAGGGCCGATAACTATGGCTACACCTTC. Protein: CASSFKRADNYGYTF.

V is TRBV9 and J is TRBJ1-4; 7 bases line up with TRBD1. The CDR3 is made up of 14 amino acids. The V segment lost 3 bases and the J segment 7 bases; nucleotides outside the gene matches: 6. Germline-derived CDR1 and CDR2 are SGDLS and YYNGEE. In DNA form, the CDR3 reads TGTGCCAGCAGCGCGGGGACAGCGATTGAAAAACTGTTTTTT. It yields the protein CASSAGTAIEKLFF.

This sequence joins TRBV7-3 and TRBJ2-7; D may be TRBD1 (6 bases). Trimming pared 0 bases from V and 3 bases from J, leaving 12 bases between. Germline assignment: CDR1 SGHTA and CDR2 FQGTGA. This CDR3 is 15 amino acids long. CDR3 sequence reads: CASSLTGTLDYEQYF. CDR3 bases: TGTGCCAGCAGCTTAACAGGGACACTAGACTACGAGCAGTACTTC.

J is TRBJ1-2 and V is TRBV6-6; 10 bases map to TRBD1. V lost 5 bases, J lost 8 bases, and 5 bases stayed unmatched. The CDR3 runs to 13 residues. CDR1 is MNHNY and CDR2 is SVGAGI in the germline V gene (reference sequence). This CDR3 is CASSGQGDGGYTF. CDR3 bases: TGTGCCAGCAGTGGACAGGGGGATGGCGGCTACACCTTC.

The V and J genes are TRBV9 and TRBJ2-7; 7 bases fit TRBD1. This CDR3 has 15 amino acids. V was clipped by 0 bases and J by 7 bases; unmatched bases: 10. Germline V gene lookup returns CDR1 SGDLS and CDR2 YYNGEE. CDR3 in DNA: TGTGCCAGCAGCGTAGGTACAGGGGTCGGCCTGGAGCAGTACTTC. It is translated as CASSVGTGVGLEQYF. Complete variable domain (other parts from reference TRBV9 and TRBJ2-7): DSGVTQTPKHLITATGQRVTLRCSPRSGDLSVYWYQQSLDQGLQFLIQYYNGEERAKGNILERFSAQQFPDLHSELNLSSLELGDSALYFCASSVGTGVGLEQYFGPGTRLTVT.

The rearrangement uses TRBV30 and TRBJ1-3; D ambiguous. The CDR3 consists of 15 residues. Germline V gene data show CDR1 as GTSNPN and CDR2 as SVGIG (reference sequence). V dropped 5 bases and J dropped 0 bases, with 14 bases sitting between them. The CDR3 reads CAWGLKGFSGNTIYF. The CDR3, as DNA: TGTGCCTGGGGACTTAAAGGCTTCTCTGGAAACACCATATATTTT.

The chain joins TRBV10-3 to TRBJ2-4; D possibly uses TRBD1 or TRBD2 (5 bases each). Trimming stripped 3 bases from V and 5 bases from J, with 11 bases between. Germline V gene lookup returns CDR1 ENHRY and CDR2 SYGVKD. The CDR3 consists of 14 residues. This chain's CDR3 is CAISDSGTENIQYF. In DNA, the CDR3 is TGTGCCATCAGTGACAGTGGGACCGAAAACATTCAGTACTTC.

V gene TRBV28 combines with J gene TRBJ2-7, with D perhaps matching TRBD2 (5 bases). V was pared by 6 bases and J by 5 bases, with 17 bases between. This CDR3 contains 14 residues. The germline V gene encodes CDR1 MDHEN and CDR2 SYDVKM. The CDR3 loop is CASSPGGTGDEQYF. In DNA, the CDR3 is TGTGCCAGCAGCCCCGGAGGTACTGGCGACGAGCAGTACTTC.

The gene calls are TRBV6-6 and TRBJ1-3; 7 bases map to TRBD1. This CDR3 comprises 15 residues. Germline V CDR1 and CDR2: MNHNY, SVGAGI (reference sequence). V dropped 1 base and J dropped 4; count of bases not matched to a gene: 4. CDR3 DNA sequence: TGTGCCAGCAGTTACTGGGGACAGCGAGGAAACACCATATATTTT. Encoded protein: CASSYWGQRGNTIYF.

The chain uses TRBV7-9 and TRBJ1-2; D uncertain. The germline CDR1 and CDR2 sequences are SEHNR and FQNEAQ (reference sequence). V lost 6 bases and J 0 bases, leaving 5 bases between the germline ends. CDR3 size: 12 residues. The CDR3 loop is CASSTPNYGYTF. Written as DNA, the CDR3 is TGTGCCAGCAGTACCCCTAACTATGGCTACACCTTC.

On this clone itself: Germline and junction disagree at one end, which may indicate a read error. This chain links TRBV5-1 with TRBJ2-6; no reliable D call. The CDR3 sequence is 16 residues long. The germline gives CDR1 SGHRS, CDR2 YFSETQ. This CDR3 is CASSPETPSGANVLTF. As DNA, the CDR3 is TGCGCCAGCAGCCCCGAAACACCTTCTGGAGCCAACGTCCTGACTTTC.

The chain couples TRBV7-8 to TRBJ1-2, with D possibly being TRBD1 (5 bases). Germline CDR1 SGHVS, CDR2 FQNEAQ. The V end lost 0 bases, the J end lost 8 bases, and 16 bases lay between the germline ends. The CDR3 consists of 15 residues. CDR3 residues: CASSLAPGRAEGYTF. CDR3 bases: TGTGCCAGCAGCTTAGCGCCTGGCAGGGCAGAAGGCTACACCTTC.

The rearrangement links TRBV6-5 to TRBJ2-3; D unclear. This CDR3 is 12 amino acids long. Trimming shortened V by 7 bases and J by 6 bases, and 11 bases separated the two germline ends. CDR1 and CDR2 from the germline V gene are MNHEY and SVGAGI. In nucleotides, the CDR3 is TGTGCCAGCACCGACCCCGGGGATACGCAGTATTTT. Protein sequence: CASTDPGDTQYF.

The chain has TRBV18 and TRBJ2-3; 8 bases align to TRBD2. The junction had 4 bases not matched to a gene; V was cut back by 2 bases and J by 3 bases. CDR3 length: 15 amino acids. CDR1 and CDR2 (germline): KGHSH, LQKENI. The CDR3 bases are TGTGCCAGCTCACCAGAAGCGGGGGAAACAGATACGCAGTATTTT. Amino acid sequence: CASSPEAGETDTQYF.

In this sample, this clone turned up once. This chain uses TRBV19 with TRBJ2-3; 12 bases are shared with TRBD2. With V trimmed by 6 bases and J by 9 bases, 7 bases remained unmatched. Germline V CDR1 and CDR2: LNHDA, SQIVND (reference sequence). The CDR3 runs to 14 residues. In nucleotides, the CDR3 is TGTGCCAGTAGCGTGACTAGCGGGGGCCGAACGCAGTATTTT. Protein sequence: CASSVTSGGRTQYF.

The chain recombines TRBV9 with TRBJ1-1; weak D call: TRBD1 (6 bases). The CDR3 length is 16 residues. Germline-derived CDR1 and CDR2 are SGDLS and YYNGEE. V was pared by 3 bases and J by 3 bases, with 18 bases between. The CDR3 region has the DNA TGTGCCAGCAGCGGGGGGGGCGAGAGCCTTTACACTGAAGCTTTCTTT. Amino acids: CASSGGGESLYTEAFF.

The gene calls are TRBV18 and TRBJ2-2; D is perhaps TRBD1 (6 bases). The CDR3 spans 13 residues. Germline values: CDR1 KGHSH, CDR2 LQKENI. Trimming removed 5 bases at V and 6 bases at J, with 10 bases between. The CDR3 here is CASSAQGSGELFF. In nucleotides, the CDR3 is TGTGCCAGCTCAGCACAGGGATCCGGGGAGCTGTTTTTT.

The V gene is TRBV7-3, the J gene TRBJ2-1; 7 positions match TRBD1. Germline V gene data show CDR1 as SGHTA and CDR2 as FQGTGA. V lost 3 bases and J lost 8; bases outside the gene matches: 4. The CDR3 runs to 13 residues. DNA of the CDR3: TGTGCCAGCAGCTTTAAGGGGGCGGATGAGCAGTTCTTC. It is translated as CASSFKGADEQFF. Full variable domain (missing parts from reference TRBV7-3 and TRBJ2-1): GAGVSQTPSNKVTEKGKYVELRCDPISGHTALYWYRQSLGQGPEFLIYFQGTGAADDSGLPNDRFFAVRPEGSVSTLKIQRTERGDSAVYLCASSFKGADEQFFGPGTRLTVL.

A few counts support this clone. V and J are TRBV10-1 and TRBJ1-3; 8 nucleotides align to TRBD1. This CDR3 is 15 amino acids long. Germline CDR1 WNHNN, CDR2 SYGVQD (reference sequence). V shed 6 bases and J 4 bases; nucleotides not matched to a gene: 8. The CDR3: CASSNDRGTGNTIYF. In nucleotides, the CDR3 is TGCGCCAGCAGCAACGACAGGGGAACAGGAAACACCATATATTTT.

V is TRBV11-2 and J is TRBJ2-3; weak D call: TRBD2 (7 bases). The V end lost 1 base, the J end lost 4 bases, and 15 bases lay between the germline ends. The CDR3 has 16 amino acids. Germline V gene data show CDR1 as SGHAT and CDR2 as FQNNGV. CDR3 region: CASSLVARGGPDTQYF. CDR3 in DNA: TGTGCCAGCAGCTTAGTGGCGAGGGGGGGCCCAGATACGCAGTATTTT.

The rearrangement uses TRBV7-2 and TRBJ2-2, with a tentative D call TRBD1 (6 bases). V was cut by 5 bases and J by 4 bases, with 14 bases left in between. The CDR3 loop spans 15 amino acids. CDR1 SGHTA and CDR2 FQGNSA come from the germline V gene. The CDR3 loop reads CASSQQSRGTGELFF. The CDR3 DNA follows: TGTGCCAGCAGCCAGCAGTCCAGGGGCACCGGGGAGCTGTTTTTT.

The rearrangement joins TRBV5-6 to TRBJ2-3, with 8 positions matching TRBD2. This CDR3 comprises 18 residues. The germline CDR1 and CDR2 sequences are SGHDT and YYEEEE. V dropped 5 bases and J dropped 2; count of bases not matched to a gene: 16. CDR3 in amino acids: CASSPTSGISDYTDTQYF. CDR3 nucleotide sequence: TGTGCCAGCAGTCCTACTAGCGGAATAAGTGATTACACAGATACGCAGTATTTT.

The rearrangement joins TRBV4-3 to TRBJ1-6, with a possible D match to TRBD1 (5 bases). V gave up 0 bases and J gave up 9 bases, with 9 bases separating them. CDR3 size: 14 residues. Germline V lookup: CDR1 LGHNA, CDR2 YSLEER. In DNA form, the CDR3 reads TGCGCCAGCAGCCAAGACGCAGGGATTTCACCCCTCCACTTT. Protein: CASSQDAGISPLHF.

The chain joins TRBV27 to TRBJ1-1, with TRBD1 as a possible D gene (6 bases). The CDR3 has 13 residues. The V end lost 3 bases, the J end lost 4 bases, and 9 bases lay between the germline ends. Germline CDR1 MNHEY, CDR2 SMNVEV (reference sequence). The CDR3 DNA sequence: TGTGCCAGCAGTTTTCGGGGGGCCACTGAAGCTTTCTTT. The encoded protein is CASSFRGATEAFF.

This chain links TRBV14 with TRBJ1-2; D is ambiguous. This CDR3 is built from 14 residues. Germline CDR1 and CDR2: SGHDN and FVKESK. V shed 5 bases and J shed 6 bases, with 16 bases lying between them. As DNA, the CDR3 is TGTGCCAGCAGCACGATCGCCATAGGGAATGGCTACACCTTC. Protein product: CASSTIAIGNGYTF. The variable domain in full, with the rest retrieved from reference TRBV14 and TRBJ1-2, is EAGVTQFPSHSVIEKGQTVTLRCDPISGHDNLYWYRRVMGKEIKFLLHFVKESKQDESGMPNNRFLAERTGGTYSTLKVQPAELEDSGVYFCASSTIAIGNGYTFGSGTRLTVV.

The rearrangement joins TRBV6-5 to TRBJ1-5; maybe TRBD1 (6 bases). Trimming took 5 bases from V and 2 from J, leaving 7 bases between them. Germline V gene lookup returns CDR1 MNHEY and CDR2 SVGAGI. The CDR3 has 13 residues. CDR3 sequence reads: CASSRTGNQPQHF. The CDR3 nucleotides are TGTGCCAGCAGTAGGACAGGCAATCAGCCCCAGCATTTT.

The chain joins TRBV25-1 to TRBJ1-6, with D possibly matching TRBD1 (6 bases). The CDR3 has 13 amino acids. The V end was cut by 7 bases, the J end by 11 bases, with 15 bases between. Germline-derived CDR1 and CDR2 are MGHDK and SYGVNS. The DNA of the CDR3 is TGTGCCAGCATTGGTGGGGGCCAGACACCCCTCCACTTT. As protein: CASIGGGQTPLHF.